This is a list of T cell receptor beta chains from one sample in a study of Ad26.COV2.S vaccination and SARS-CoV-2 variants. TCRdb's table, derived via immunoSEQ multiplex PCR, lists solely in-frame clones and lacks some. Found here are hundreds of thousands of clones, 90% of them singletons; the top ten hold 12%. The sample here was peripheral blood, taken in a trial of Ad26.COV2.S vaccine versus placebo. These receptor sequences come from a person aged 18-60 years who received the Ad26.COV2.S COVID-19 vaccine or a placebo. Each CDR3 is given with its conserved first and last residue. Fields, in order: J gene, D gene, clone size, V gene, CDR3 protein, CDR3 DNA. The D gene is left open where the match is weak. Not all rows give a size; the values are once, few, many and, for expanded clones, a class.

J: TRBJ2-7; D: TRBD2; size: .; V: TRBV11-2; CDR3: CASSLELLAGGPYEQYF; DNA: TGTGCCAGCAGCTTAGAGCTCCTAGCGGGAGGGCCCTACGAGCAGTACTTC
J: TRBJ2-7; D: .; size: few; V: TRBV9; CDR3: CASEGIKQYF; DNA: TGTGCCAGCGAGGGTATCAAGCAGTACTTC
J: TRBJ2-1; D: TRBD1; size: .; V: TRBV15; CDR3: CATSRDYGTGLVNEQFF; DNA: TGTGCCACCAGCAGAGATTATGGGACAGGGCTGGTCAATGAGCAGTTCTTC
J: TRBJ1-2; D: .; size: once; V: TRBV9; CDR3: CASSVDEGYGYTF; DNA: TGTGCCAGCAGCGTAGATGAGGGGTATGGCTACACCTTC
J: TRBJ2-7; D: .; size: .; V: TRBV6-6; CDR3: CASSNGGARAEQYF; DNA: TGTGCCAGCAGCAACGGCGGGGCTCGGGCCGAGCAGTACTTC
J: TRBJ2-5; D: .; size: .; V: TRBV25-1; CDR3: CASSESSLPGETQYF; DNA: TGTGCCAGCAGTGAATCGAGTCTTCCCGGAGAGACCCAGTACTTC
J: TRBJ2-7; D: TRBD1; size: .; V: TRBV29-1; CDR3: CSVEDQGQGTYEQYF; DNA: TGCAGCGTTGAAGATCAAGGACAGGGTACCTACGAGCAGTACTTC
J: TRBJ1-1; D: TRBD1; size: .; V: TRBV6-5; CDR3: CASSHDRGDTEAFF; DNA: TGTGCCAGCAGCCATGACAGGGGTGACACTGAAGCTTTCTTT
J: TRBJ2-1; D: .; size: .; V: TRBV30; CDR3: CAWTSGGRQKFF; DNA: TGTGCCTGGACCTCCGGTGGGCGGCAAAAGTTCTTC
J: TRBJ2-1; D: .; size: .; V: TRBV7-2; CDR3: CASSLSGTHNEQFF; DNA: TGTGCCAGCAGCTTATCGGGAACCCACAATGAGCAGTTCTTC
J: TRBJ1-1; D: TRBD1; size: .; V: TRBV19; CDR3: CASRPTGAGTEAFF; DNA: TGTGCCAGTAGGCCGACAGGGGCGGGCACTGAAGCTTTCTTT
J: TRBJ1-1; D: .; size: once; V: TRBV7-6; CDR3: CASSLAPGVPEAFF; DNA: TGTGCCAGCAGCTTAGCGCCGGGCGTACCCGAAGCTTTCTTT
J: TRBJ2-1; D: TRBD2; size: .; V: TRBV28; CDR3: CASRLSGTRIEQQFF; DNA: TGTGCCAGCAGGCTAAGCGGGACTCGTATAGAACAGCAGTTCTTC
J: TRBJ2-5; D: TRBD2; size: .; V: TRBV30; CDR3: CAWRPWTSLETQYF; DNA: TGTGCCTGGAGGCCGTGGACTAGCTTGGAGACCCAGTACTTC
J: TRBJ2-3; D: .; size: .; V: TRBV30; CDR3: CAGGTSTDTQYF; DNA: TGTGCTGGGGGTACAAGCACAGATACGCAGTATTTT
J: TRBJ1-2; D: .; size: .; V: TRBV28; CDR3: CASRPQGVNYGYTF; DNA: TGTGCCAGCAGGCCCCAGGGTGTCAACTATGGCTACACCTTC
J: TRBJ2-1; D: .; size: .; V: TRBV2; CDR3: CASRQASLNEQFF; DNA: TGTGCCAGCAGACAGGCGTCGTTAAATGAGCAGTTCTTC
J: TRBJ2-2; D: .; size: .; V: TRBV7-3; CDR3: CASSLGVTDNTGELFF; DNA: TGTGCCAGCAGCTTAGGGGTAACAGACAACACCGGGGAGCTGTTTTTT
J: TRBJ2-7; D: TRBD2; size: .; V: TRBV5-1; CDR3: CASSLFRREGRYEQYF; DNA: TGCGCCAGCAGCTTGTTTCGACGGGAGGGCCGCTACGAGCAGTACTTC
J: TRBJ1-2; D: .; size: .; V: TRBV21-1; CDR3: CASSKVVTRYSNYGYTF; DNA: TGTGCCAGCAGCAAAGTCGTCACACGCTATTCTAACTATGGCTACACCTTC
J: TRBJ1-6; D: TRBD1; size: .; V: TRBV9; CDR3: CASSGPGTAYNSPLHF; DNA: TGTGCCAGCAGCGGCCCCGGGACAGCCTATAATTCACCCCTCCACTTT
J: TRBJ2-2; D: .; size: .; V: TRBV7-2; CDR3: CASSLLGLASTGELFF; DNA: TGTGCCAGCAGCTTACTCGGGTTAGCGAGCACCGGGGAGCTGTTTTTT
J: TRBJ2-1; D: TRBD1; size: once; V: TRBV5-1; CDR3: CASSLVSADRVINNEQFF; DNA: TGCGCCAGCAGCTTGGTATCGGCCGACAGGGTCATCAACAATGAGCAGTTCTTC
J: TRBJ2-5; D: .; size: .; V: TRBV7-2; CDR3: CASSLGEGHLPQYF; DNA: TGTGCCAGCAGCTTAGGGGAGGGACACTTACCCCAGTACTTC
J: TRBJ1-2; D: .; size: .; V: TRBV7-9; CDR3: CASSFQGPYGYTF; DNA: TGTGCCAGCAGCTTCCAAGGGCCCTATGGCTACACCTTC
J: TRBJ1-2; D: .; size: .; V: TRBV27; CDR3: CASSLKGNYGYTF; DNA: TGTGCCAGCAGTTTAAAGGGAAACTATGGCTACACCTTC
J: TRBJ1-2; D: TRBD1; size: .; V: TRBV24-1; CDR3: CATREGQGSYGYTF; DNA: TGTGCCACCCGGGAGGGACAGGGGAGCTATGGCTACACCTTC
J: TRBJ2-7; D: TRBD2; size: .; V: TRBV2; CDR3: CASGKGTSASYEQYF; DNA: TGTGCCAGCGGGAAAGGGACTAGCGCGTCCTACGAGCAGTACTTC
J: TRBJ2-5; D: TRBD2; size: .; V: TRBV5-1; CDR3: CASSLTSGSGLETQYF; DNA: TGCGCCAGCAGCTTGACTAGCGGGAGCGGTCTAGAGACCCAGTACTTC